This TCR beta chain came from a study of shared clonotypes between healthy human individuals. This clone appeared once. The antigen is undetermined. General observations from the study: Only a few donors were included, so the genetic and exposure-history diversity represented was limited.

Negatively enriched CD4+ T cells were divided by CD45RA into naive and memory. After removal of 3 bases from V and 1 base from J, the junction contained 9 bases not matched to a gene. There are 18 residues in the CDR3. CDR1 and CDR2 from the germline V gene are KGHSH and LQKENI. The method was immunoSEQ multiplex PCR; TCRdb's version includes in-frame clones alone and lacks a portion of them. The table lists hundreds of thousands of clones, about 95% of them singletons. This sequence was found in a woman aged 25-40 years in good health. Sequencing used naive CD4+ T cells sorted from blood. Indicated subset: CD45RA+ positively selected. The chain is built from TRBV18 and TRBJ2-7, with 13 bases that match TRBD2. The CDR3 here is CASSPRTSGSEGSYEQYF. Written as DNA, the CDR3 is TGTGCCAGCTCACCCCGGACTAGCGGGAGCGAGGGGTCCTACGAGCAGTACTTC.